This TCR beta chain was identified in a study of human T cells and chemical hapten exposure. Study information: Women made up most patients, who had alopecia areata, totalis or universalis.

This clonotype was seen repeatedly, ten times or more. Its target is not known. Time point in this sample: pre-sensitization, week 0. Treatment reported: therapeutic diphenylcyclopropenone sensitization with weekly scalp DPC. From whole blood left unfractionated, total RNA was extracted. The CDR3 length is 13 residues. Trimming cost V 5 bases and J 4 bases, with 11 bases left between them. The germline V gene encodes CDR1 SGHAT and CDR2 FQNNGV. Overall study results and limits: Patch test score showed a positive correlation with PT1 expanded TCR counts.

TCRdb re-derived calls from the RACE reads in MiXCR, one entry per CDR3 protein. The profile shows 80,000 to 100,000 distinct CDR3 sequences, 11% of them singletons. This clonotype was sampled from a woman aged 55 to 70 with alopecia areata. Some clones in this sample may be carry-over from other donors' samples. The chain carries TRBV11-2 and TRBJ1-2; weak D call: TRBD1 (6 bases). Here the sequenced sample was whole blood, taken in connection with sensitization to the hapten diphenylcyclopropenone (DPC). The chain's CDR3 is CASSPGQLYGYTF. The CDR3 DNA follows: TGTGCCAGCAGCCCTGGACAGCTCTATGGCTACACCTTC.